These 25 T cell receptor beta chains came from one sample sequenced in a study of blood T cell repertoires in COVID-19. Only in-frame clones appear in the TCRdb table, and some are missing; sequencing was by immunoSEQ multiplex PCR. The data contain roughly 190,000 clones, 84% of them singletons. The sequenced sample consisted of peripheral blood. Receptor source: a woman in her sixties or seventies with COVID-19, enrolled during active disease.

The rearrangement joins TRBV19 to TRBJ2-2; 9 bases map to TRBD1. J lost 6 bases, V lost 5 bases, and 7 bases had no gene match. Looked up from germline, CDR1 is LNHDA and CDR2 is SQIVND (reference sequence). The CDR3 totals 15 residues. The CDR3 region is CASSGQGNKAGELFF. CDR3 sequence (DNA): TGTGCCAGTAGTGGACAGGGGAATAAGGCCGGGGAGCTGTTTTTT.

The chain recombines TRBV5-1 with TRBJ1-3, with D tentatively TRBD1 (5 bases). This CDR3 has 14 amino acids. Per germline, CDR1 SGHRS and CDR2 YFSETQ. V lost 3 bases to trimming and J lost 0 bases, with 7 bases between them. The CDR3 nucleotides are TGCGCCAGCAGCTCCAGGGCCTCTGGAAACACCATATATTTT. The encoded protein is CASSSRASGNTIYF.

In its sample, this clone was seen once. This chain uses TRBV6-5 with TRBJ2-2; possibly TRBD2 for D (5 bases). Looked up from germline, CDR1 is MNHEY and CDR2 is SVGAGI. The ends were cut back, 6 bases at V and 3 bases at J, with 8 bases in the middle. The CDR3 runs 13 residues. The CDR3: CASSPGDTGELFF. The CDR3 region has the DNA TGTGCCAGCAGCCCCGGGGACACCGGGGAGCTGTTTTTT.

The chain joins TRBV6-5 to TRBJ2-2; 8 nucleotides align to TRBD1. The V and J ends lost 6 bases and 6 bases, in that order; junction bases with no gene match: 3. The CDR3 is made up of 13 amino acids. CDR1 is MNHEY, CDR2 SVGAGI, per germline. Written as DNA, the CDR3 is TGTGCCAGCAGAAACAGGGGGGCCGGGGAGCTGTTTTTT. It translates to CASRNRGAGELFF.

The chain employs TRBV10-1 and TRBJ1-1, with 7 bases identical to TRBD1. Germline V lookup: CDR1 WNHNN, CDR2 SYGVQD (reference sequence). The CDR3 contains 15 residues. The ends lost 4 bases at V and 8 bases at J; junction bases unmatched: 13. The CDR3 sequence: CASSAQIDRELEAFF. In nucleotides, the CDR3 is TGCGCCAGCAGTGCCCAAATAGACAGGGAACTAGAAGCTTTCTTT.

The chain has TRBV27 and TRBJ1-2; the match to TRBD1 covers 11 bases. The CDR3 spans 15 residues. Germline CDR1 MNHEY, CDR2 SMNVEV (reference sequence). J lost 4 bases, V lost 5 bases, and 6 bases had no gene match. The CDR3 DNA is TGTGCCAGCAGTACCAGGACAGGGGGCTCCTATGGCTACACCTTC. It is translated as CASSTRTGGSYGYTF.

This chain links TRBV6-5 with TRBJ2-7; D not resolved. This CDR3 comprises 11 residues. V was trimmed by 3 bases and J by 7 bases, leaving 7 bases between them. Germline-derived CDR1 and CDR2 are MNHEY and SVGAGI. The CDR3 DNA follows: TGTGCCAGCAGTTATCAGACAGAGCAGTACTTC. Translated: CASSYQTEQYF.

The CDR3 nucleotides are TGTGCCAGCAGGACACAGGGGAACACTGAAGCTTTCTTT. Encoded protein: CASRTQGNTEAFF. This chain uses TRBV28 with TRBJ1-1, with TRBD1 as a possible D gene (6 bases). V was trimmed by 6 bases and J by 1 base, leaving 9 bases between them. Germline assignment: CDR1 MDHEN and CDR2 SYDVKM. The length of the CDR3 is 13 residues.

This clone turned up a few times. The chain joins TRBV7-8 to TRBJ2-2; no clear D gene. Germline V lookup: CDR1 SGHVS, CDR2 FQNEAQ. The V end was cut by 5 bases, the J end by 2 bases, with 3 bases between. This CDR3 contains 12 residues. This CDR3 is CASSPNTGELFF. The DNA for the CDR3 is TGTGCCAGCAGCCCAAACACCGGGGAGCTGTTTTTT.

This sequence joins TRBV15 and TRBJ1-4; 7 nucleotides line up with TRBD1. V shed 1 base and J 8 bases; nucleotides not matched to a gene: 1. The CDR3 covers 13 residues. CDR1 and CDR2 from the germline V gene are LNHNV and YYDKDF (reference sequence). The CDR3, as DNA: TGTGCCACCAGCAGAGTCAGGGGGGAAAAACTGTTTTTT. The encoded protein is CATSRVRGEKLFF.

This chain joins TRBV7-2 and TRBJ1-1, with TRBD1 matching over 7 bases. Germline trimming cut 5 bases from V and 4 bases from J; bases unmatched to any gene: 4. This CDR3 spans 13 amino acids. Germline V gives CDR1 SGHTA, CDR2 FQGNSA. In nucleotides, the CDR3 is TGTGCCAGCAGCGCCTACAGGGGCACTGAAGCTTTCTTT. It codes for CASSAYRGTEAFF.

The chain is built from TRBV30 and TRBJ1-4; a weak D match, TRBD1 (5 bases). In germline, CDR1 is GTSNPN, CDR2 SVGIG (reference sequence). V shed 3 bases and J shed 8 bases, with 13 bases lying between them. CDR3 length: 13 residues. The CDR3 DNA sequence: TGTGCCTGGAGCGGGGGACTGCGCGAAAAACTGTTTTTT. This translates into CAWSGGLREKLFF.

The table lists this clone with a few counts. This sequence joins TRBV6-5 and TRBJ2-2; D call uncertain. CDR1 and CDR2 (germline): MNHEY, SVGAGI. This CDR3 has 15 residues. Trimming pared 3 bases from V and 3 bases from J, leaving 11 bases between. The CDR3, as DNA: TGTGCCAGCAGTTATGAGGCAGTTCACACCGGGGAGCTGTTTTTT. Protein sequence: CASSYEAVHTGELFF.

In DNA, the CDR3 is TGTGCCAGTGGCGGGAACACTGAAGCTTTCTTT. This encodes CASGGNTEAFF. The V gene is TRBV19, the J gene TRBJ1-1; D gene uncertain. The CDR3 length is 11 residues. The ends were cut back, 8 bases at V and 1 base at J, with 5 bases in the middle. CDR1 and CDR2 (germline): LNHDA, SQIVND (reference sequence).

The CDR3: CASSQLAAPYNEQFF. CDR3 coding DNA: TGTGCCAGCAGCCAATTAGCGGCCCCCTACAATGAGCAGTTCTTC. The chain uses TRBV3-1 (or the pseudogene TRBV3-2) and TRBJ2-1; a weak D match, TRBD2 (6 bases). V was cut by 2 bases and J by 2 bases, with 10 bases left in between. The V gene's germline CDR1 is LGHDT and CDR2 YNNKEL (reference sequence). This CDR3 has 15 amino acids.

The chain joins TRBV7-2 to TRBJ2-7; 8 bases align to TRBD2. This CDR3 contains 16 residues. The germline CDR1 and CDR2 sequences are SGHTA and FQGNSA. V was pared by 5 bases and J by 2 bases, with 11 bases of the junction left unmatched. Here the CDR3 DNA reads TGTGCCAGCAGCACAAGAGGGACTAGATCGGCCTACGAGCAGTACTTC. This encodes CASSTRGTRSAYEQYF.

The chain recombines TRBV30 with TRBJ1-2; perhaps TRBD1 as D (5 bases). Germline CDR1 GTSNPN, CDR2 SVGIG (reference sequence). The CDR3 contains 13 residues. The V end was cut by 4 bases, the J end by 8 bases, with 17 bases between. This CDR3 reads CAWKLGQGGGYTF. The CDR3 DNA follows: TGTGCCTGGAAATTGGGTCAGGGTGGAGGCTACACCTTC.

V and J are TRBV4-2 and TRBJ2-3; D is uncertain. The CDR3 consists of 17 residues. V was shortened by 1 base and J by 0 bases, with 14 bases between the two germline ends. Germline V gives CDR1 LGHNA, CDR2 YNFKEQ. CDR3 amino acids: CASSQVVRGTSTDTQYF. CDR3 bases: TGTGCCAGCAGCCAAGTGGTTCGCGGTACTAGCACAGATACGCAGTATTTT.

The rearrangement joins TRBV19 to TRBJ1-1; maybe TRBD1 (5 bases). Germline assignment: CDR1 LNHDA and CDR2 SQIVND (reference sequence). Deletions cut 2 bases from V and 12 bases from J, with 16 bases between. The CDR3 extends over 13 amino acids. Written as DNA, the CDR3 is TGTGCCAGTAGTATATTGCGGGGACTCGGGACTTTCTTT. Protein product: CASSILRGLGTFF.

This clone occurred a few times. The chain has TRBV3-1 (or the pseudogene TRBV3-2) and TRBJ1-4; D gene ambiguous. CDR1 LGHDT and CDR2 YNNKEL come from the germline V gene (reference sequence). CDR3 length equals 14 residues. Trimming left V 1 base short and J 10 bases short, with 13 bases between. CDR3 DNA sequence: TGTGCCAGCAGCCAAGGTCCCCCAGGAATAAAACTGTTTTTT. Translation: CASSQGPPGIKLFF.

The chain uses TRBV19 and TRBJ1-4; TRBD1 might be the D (5 bases). This CDR3 has 15 amino acids. Germline CDR1 reads LNHDA; CDR2 reads SQIVND (reference sequence). V was trimmed by 4 bases and J by 8 bases, leaving 17 bases between them. The CDR3: CASSKLDGRGEKLFF. As DNA, the CDR3 is TGTGCCAGTAGTAAACTGGACGGTAGGGGAGAAAAACTGTTTTTT.

The chain links TRBV7-9 to TRBJ2-5; 9 nucleotides match TRBD1. Germline V CDR1 and CDR2: SEHNR, FQNEAQ (reference sequence). V lost 6 bases, J lost 5 bases, and 13 bases stayed unmatched. The CDR3 length is 16 residues. The CDR3 loop reads CASRGAGTGSGETQYF. CDR3 DNA sequence: TGTGCCAGCAGGGGTGCCGGGACAGGGTCTGGTGAGACCCAGTACTTC.

This chain joins TRBV30 and TRBJ1-6; unclear D gene. Per the germline V gene, CDR1 is GTSNPN and CDR2 is SVGIG (reference sequence). Between the trimmed V and J ends, which lost 3 bases and 0 bases, there was a span of 3 bases. The CDR3 totals 13 residues. This chain's CDR3 is CAWRSSYNSPLHF. CDR3 DNA: TGTGCCTGGAGGAGCTCCTATAATTCACCCCTCCACTTT.

The chain has TRBV4-2 and TRBJ1-1, with unresolved D. Germline CDR1 LGHNA, CDR2 YNFKEQ. V lost 0 bases and J 10 bases, leaving 15 bases between the germline ends. The CDR3 is 14 amino acids. In DNA form, the CDR3 reads TGTGCCAGCAGCCAAGATTTAGTACAGATTCGAGCTTTCTTT. Protein product: CASSQDLVQIRAFF.

CDR3 in DNA: TGTGCCGGAAAAGCGGGCGGGGTAGGGAATGAGCAGTTCTTC. This translates into CAGKAGGVGNEQFF. V usage is TRBV2 and J usage is TRBJ2-1, with D tentatively TRBD2 (6 bases). Deletions cut 11 bases from V and 7 bases from J, with 21 bases between. The CDR3 consists of 14 residues. The germline CDR1 and CDR2 sequences are SNHLY and FYNNEI.